Below are 19 T cell receptor beta chains sequenced from a single sample in a study of blood T cell repertoires in COVID-19 (TCRdb year 2020). Library preparation was by the immunoSEQ multiplex PCR assay. TCRdb limited this immuneACCESS table to in-frame rearrangements with V and J called. A share of clones is missing; checked studies link under half to unresolved V genes, and the rest is unexplained. The sample table shows more than 50,000 clones, and around 80% are seen once. Jointly, the top ten make up over 7.5% of the sample. The sequenced sample was peripheral blood. The receptors here all came from a human donor in a cohort sampled during active COVID-19.

This clone was seen just once. CDR3 region: CASSPGPGDEQYF. In DNA form, the CDR3 reads TGTGCCAGCAGCCCCGGTCCCGGGGACGAGCAGTACTTC. The chain couples TRBV7-8 to TRBJ2-7, with a weak D call TRBD2 (5 bases). The CDR3 runs 13 residues. Trimming took off 5 bases at V and 5 bases at J, with 13 bases between the two ends. CDR1 SGHVS and CDR2 FQNEAQ come from the germline V gene.

The CDR3 region has the DNA TGTGCCAGCAGTTTGGGAGGGAGGGTGTCGGCTTTCTTT. Its translation: CASSLGGRVSAFF. The V call is TRBV12-3 or TRBV12-4, the J call TRBJ1-1; D is unclear. This CDR3 has 13 residues. V was pared by 3 bases and J by 11 bases, with 16 bases between.

In the case of this clone: Other DNA sequences in the same sample also yield this CDR3. This chain uses TRBV15 with TRBJ2-7; 7 positions agree with TRBD2. CDR3 size: 14 residues. Germline V gene sequence: CDR1 LNHNV, CDR2 YYDKDF (reference sequence). Trimming removed 1 base from V and 2 bases from J; junction bases left unmatched: 2. CDR3 sequence: CATSRVGGAYEQYF. Written as DNA, the CDR3 is TGTGCCACCAGCAGAGTGGGGGGGGCCTACGAGCAGTACTTC.

This rearrangement joins TRBV28 to TRBJ2-5; TRBD1 is a possible D gene (6 bases). The CDR3 consists of 15 residues. From germline, CDR1 is MDHEN and CDR2 SYDVKM. V was shortened by 4 bases and J by 1 base, with 13 bases between the two germline ends. CDR3 in amino acids: CASSSHATGQETQYF. The DNA of the CDR3 is TGTGCCAGCAGTTCCCATGCGACAGGCCAAGAGACCCAGTACTTC.

V and J are TRBV5-1 and TRBJ2-7, with 8 bases lining up with TRBD1. There are 15 residues in the CDR3. Per germline, CDR1 SGHRS and CDR2 YFSETQ. V gave up 1 base and J gave up 7 bases; unmatched junction bases: 10. This CDR3 reads CASSLKGQESGEQYF. CDR3 bases: TGCGCCAGCAGCTTGAAGGGACAGGAGAGCGGGGAGCAGTACTTC.

As to this clone: One end of the junction is discordant with germline, which a read error may explain. The genes are TRBV11-2 and TRBJ2-5; D is uncertain. Germline CDR1 reads SGHAT; CDR2 reads FQNNGV. CDR3 length: 13 amino acids. The CDR3 DNA sequence: TGTGCCAGCAGCCTTCTCCGCCAACCAACCTTAGACTTC. Encoded protein: CASSLLRQPTLDF.

The count of this clone is one. V is TRBV18 and J is TRBJ1-5; no firm D call. In germline, CDR1 is KGHSH, CDR2 LQKENI. V was cut by 3 bases and J by 0 bases, with 3 bases left in between. This CDR3 has 13 amino acids. CDR3 coding DNA: TGTGCCAGCTCACCCGGTAGCAATCAGCCCCAGCATTTT. Its protein product is CASSPGSNQPQHF.

In this sample, this clone turned up a few times. The junction and the germline gene differ at one end; a read error may be behind it. CDR3 amino acids: CASSSEGGGTSFF. CDR3 DNA sequence: TGCGCCAGCAGCTCAGAAGGTGGGGGGACTAGTTTCTTC. This chain joins TRBV5-1 and TRBJ2-7; 8 bases are a match to TRBD2. CDR1 is SGHRS and CDR2 is YFSETQ in the germline V gene. This CDR3 region has 13 residues.

This clone was seen once. The rearrangement joins TRBV28 to TRBJ2-3, with 7 nucleotides matching TRBD1. V shed 6 bases and J 1 base; nucleotides not matched to a gene: 7. Germline CDR1 reads MDHEN; CDR2 reads SYDVKM. The CDR3 consists of 15 residues. DNA of the CDR3: TGTGCCAGCAGCCTGACAGGGTTCCGCACAGATACGCAGTATTTT. Encoded protein: CASSLTGFRTDTQYF.

The V gene is TRBV6-5, the J gene TRBJ2-7, with D maybe TRBD1 (5 bases). V lost 0 bases to trimming and J lost 6 bases, with 15 bases between them. The CDR3 is made up of 15 amino acids. The germline V gene encodes CDR1 MNHEY and CDR2 SVGAGI. CDR3 coding DNA: TGTGCCAGCAGTTACTCCTACTCAGGGATCGGCGAGCAGTACTTC. Its translation is CASSYSYSGIGEQYF.

The J gene is TRBJ2-7, the V gene TRBV6-2 or TRBV6-3, with D maybe TRBD1 (6 bases). The CDR3 has 18 amino acids. Germline V lookup: CDR1 MNHEY, CDR2 SVGEGT. Trimming pared 2 bases from V and 6 bases from J, leaving 26 bases between. Written as DNA, the CDR3 is TGTGCCAGCAGTTACGCCCCTGGATGGACAGCCTCACAAACCGAGCAGTACTTC. Translation: CASSYAPGWTASQTEQYF.

The CDR3: CASSFGQGYEQYF. The CDR3 DNA sequence: TGTGCCAGTAGTTTCGGACAGGGCTACGAGCAGTACTTC. The chain has TRBV19 and TRBJ2-7, with 8 positions matching TRBD1. The CDR3 contains 13 residues. The junction had 3 bases not matched to a gene; V was cut back by 5 bases and J by 3 bases. The germline gives CDR1 LNHDA, CDR2 SQIVND (reference sequence).

V is TRBV5-1 and J is TRBJ2-1; 10 bases fit TRBD1. The V gene end was trimmed by 0 bases and the J gene end by 6 bases; junction bases not matched to a gene: 3. Per germline, CDR1 SGHRS and CDR2 YFSETQ. The CDR3 has 15 amino acids. The CDR3 DNA reads TGCGCCAGCAGCTTGGGACAGGGGGCTATCAATGAGCAGTTCTTC. This codes for CASSLGQGAINEQFF.

The J gene is TRBJ2-7, the V gene TRBV7-9; tentative D call: TRBD1 (5 bases). This CDR3 is 14 amino acids long. From germline, CDR1 is SEHNR and CDR2 FQNEAQ (reference sequence). The V end was cut by 4 bases, the J end by 7 bases, with 17 bases between. CDR3 DNA sequence: TGTGCCAGCAGCTCTCAGGGAAACTTAGGGGAGCAGTACTTC. Translation: CASSSQGNLGEQYF. The full variable domain, in which reference TRBV7-9 and TRBJ2-7 provide the parts outside the CDR3, is DTGVSQNPRHKITKRGQNVTFRCDPISEHNRLYWYRQTLGQGPEFLTYFQNEAQLEKSRLLSDRFSAERPKGSFSTLEIQRTEQGDSAMYLCASSSQGNLGEQYFGPGTRLTVT.

Regarding this clone: At one end the junction does not follow the germline gene, possibly because of a read error. The V call is TRBV7-7, the J call TRBJ2-5; 9 bases are shared with TRBD2. The CDR3 covers 17 residues. Germline values: CDR1 SSHAT, CDR2 FNYEAQ (reference sequence). CDR3 protein: CASSLGRPSGIGETQYF. The DNA of the CDR3 is TGTGCTAGCAGCCTAGGAAGGCCTAGCGGGATTGGTGAGACCCAGTACTTC.

V and J are TRBV28 and TRBJ2-7; a weak D match, TRBD1 (6 bases). This CDR3 comprises 13 residues. Germline CDR1 and CDR2: MDHEN and SYDVKM. The V end was cut by 6 bases, the J end by 5 bases, with 14 bases between. For the CDR3, the DNA is TGTGCCAGCAGACCTCAGGGGACGGACGAGCAGTACTTC. It yields the protein CASRPQGTDEQYF.

In nucleotides, the CDR3 is TGTGCCAGCAAAAGGCTAGCGGGGGGAGATACGCAGTATTTT. This gives the protein CASKRLAGGDTQYF. The chain links TRBV2 to TRBJ2-3; 11 bases match TRBD2. V lost 7 bases and J lost 5; bases outside the gene matches: 5. This CDR3 is built from 14 residues. Per germline, CDR1 SNHLY and CDR2 FYNNEI.

The gene calls are TRBV5-4 and TRBJ2-7; TRBD2 agrees at 14 bases. The CDR3 sequence is 17 residues long. Germline values: CDR1 SGHNT, CDR2 YYREEE (reference sequence). The ends lost 4 bases at V and 3 bases at J; junction bases unmatched: 9. Here the CDR3 DNA reads TGTGCCAGCAGCCGGCGACTAGCGGGAGGGAACTTCTACGAGCAGTACTTC. This codes for CASSRRLAGGNFYEQYF. The full variable domain, rest sourced from reference TRBV5-4 and TRBJ2-7, is ETGVTQSPTHLIKTRGQQVTLRCSSQSGHNTVSWYQQALGQGPQFIFQYYREEENGRGNFPPRFSGLQFPNYSSELNVNALELDDSALYLCASSRRLAGGNFYEQYFGPGTRLTVT.

The J gene is TRBJ2-7, the V gene TRBV5-4; no reliable D call. Germline V gives CDR1 SGHNT, CDR2 YYREEE (reference sequence). The ends were cut back, 0 bases at V and 1 base at J, with 11 bases in the middle. This CDR3 has 15 amino acids. The CDR3 sequence is CASSLVGHSSYEQYF. The CDR3 DNA reads TGTGCCAGCAGCTTGGTGGGTCACAGTTCCTACGAGCAGTACTTC.